This T cell receptor beta chain comes out of a study of cytomegalovirus exposure and HLA in healthy donors. With 60 Vbeta and 13 Jbeta primers, the PCR was carried out. Assay used: immunoSEQ multiplex PCR; TCRdb lists only in-frame clones, some missing. The table lists about 180,000 clones, roughly 85% of them singletons. As for this clone: A read error may produce the germline difference seen at one junction end.

The CDR3 spans 15 residues. Germline V gene data show CDR1 as SEHNR and CDR2 as FQNEAQ (reference sequence). This receptor was taken from a woman aged 40 to 55 in good health and CMV-seronegative. The source material was PBMCs. The chain uses TRBV7-9 and TRBJ2-1; the match to TRBD2 covers 7 bases. The CDR3 sequence is CASSTTVGTTNRELF. In DNA, the CDR3 is TGTGCCAGCAGCACCACTGTCGGGACTACTAACCGCGAGCTCTTC.